The 18 T cell receptor beta chains below were found in one sample sequenced in a study of shared clonotypes between healthy human individuals (TCRdb year 2020). Library preparation employed the immunoSEQ multiplex PCR assay. TCRdb stores this immuneACCESS table with in-frame sequences only. Part of the clones is absent; in the studies checked, under half of the shortfall reflects unresolved V genes, and no reason is known for the rest. This sample has 2 million to 2.5 million clones in its table, and approximately 96% of those were observed once. Approximately 0.13% of the sample belongs to the ten largest clones. Input material: naive CD4+ T cells sorted from blood. In light of the paper, this sample's cell subset or site label describes: CD45RA+ positively selected. The receptor source for this set is a man younger than 35 in good health.

CDR3 sequence reads: CAWSAGANQPQHF. CDR3 in DNA: TGTGCCTGGAGTGCAGGGGCAAATCAGCCCCAGCATTTT. This sequence joins TRBV30 and TRBJ1-5, with a possible D match to TRBD1 (6 bases). The CDR3 is 13 residues long. CDR1 and CDR2 from the germline V gene are GTSNPN and SVGIG (reference sequence). V dropped 1 base and J dropped 4 bases, with 8 bases sitting between them.

In its sample, this clone was seen once. The chain is built from TRBV5-1 and TRBJ2-7; D gene unclear. V lost 0 bases to trimming and J lost 3 bases, with 13 bases between them. CDR1 and CDR2 from the germline V gene are SGHRS and YFSETQ. The CDR3 totals 15 residues. The CDR3 protein is CASSLGLVGFYEQYF. The CDR3 nucleotides read TGCGCCAGCAGCTTGGGGCTAGTTGGTTTCTACGAGCAGTACTTC. Full variable domain (remainder filled in from reference TRBV5-1 and TRBJ2-7): KAGVTQTPRYLIKTRGQQVTLSCSPISGHRSVSWYQQTPGQGLQFLFEYFSETQRNKGNFPGRFSGRQFSNSRSEMNVSTLELGDSALYLCASSLGLVGFYEQYFGPGTRLTVT.

This rearrangement joins TRBV7-2 to TRBJ2-5; D perhaps matches TRBD1 (6 bases). CDR3 size: 15 residues. The germline gives CDR1 SGHTA, CDR2 FQGNSA. Deletions cut 7 bases from V and 2 bases from J, with 17 bases between. For the CDR3, the DNA is TGTGCCAGCACGGTCCAGGGGAAATTTCAAGAGACCCAGTACTTC. Translation: CASTVQGKFQETQYF.

V gene TRBV5-4 combines with J gene TRBJ2-7, with D perhaps matching TRBD1 (6 bases). Trimming pared 4 bases from V and 3 bases from J, leaving 14 bases between. The germline V gene has CDR1 SGHNT and CDR2 YYREEE (reference sequence). CDR3 length equals 14 residues. CDR3 sequence (DNA): TGTGCCAGCAGCCCGGCAACAGGGCTCTACGAGCAGTACTTC. Its protein product is CASSPATGLYEQYF.

The V gene is TRBV27, the J gene TRBJ2-2; D possibly corresponds to TRBD1 (6 bases). The germline V gene has CDR1 MNHEY and CDR2 SMNVEV (reference sequence). The CDR3 totals 13 residues. Trimming left V 3 bases short and J 6 bases short, with 8 bases between. The CDR3 loop reads CASSFRGSGELFF. The CDR3 DNA reads as TGTGCCAGCAGTTTTAGGGGGTCCGGGGAGCTGTTTTTT.

The chain couples TRBV30 to TRBJ1-5; TRBD1 might be the D (5 bases). V was trimmed by 2 bases and J by 4 bases, leaving 9 bases between them. The germline gives CDR1 GTSNPN, CDR2 SVGIG (reference sequence). The CDR3 has 13 amino acids. The CDR3 is CAWSNHRNQPQHF. As DNA, the CDR3 is TGTGCCTGGAGTAACCACAGGAATCAGCCCCAGCATTTT.

This rearrangement joins TRBV10-3 to TRBJ2-3; 8 positions match TRBD2. The CDR3 runs 15 residues. V shed 0 bases, J shed 9 bases, and the junction held 8 bases outside the gene matches. Germline CDR1 and CDR2: ENHRY and SYGVKD. In DNA, the CDR3 is TGTGCCATCAGTGAGTCGGGGTCGGGAGGGGACACGCAGTATTTT. Translated, it gives CAISESGSGGDTQYF.

The J gene is TRBJ2-7, the V gene TRBV5-1; 8 nucleotides match TRBD1. Germline V gives CDR1 SGHRS, CDR2 YFSETQ. CDR3 length equals 12 residues. Trimming cost V 4 bases and J 5 bases; bases outside gene matches: 2. CDR3 DNA sequence: TGCGCCAGCAGCGCGACAGGGGACGAGCAGTACTTC. Translated, it gives CASSATGDEQYF.

The CDR3 nucleotides are TGTGCCAGCAGCCCCCGGGGAGGGATGACCGGGGAGCTGTTTTTT. It specifies CASSPRGGMTGELFF. This rearrangement joins TRBV7-3 to TRBJ2-2; 7 positions agree with TRBD2. The CDR3 has 15 residues. Germline V gene sequence: CDR1 SGHTA, CDR2 FQGTGA. V dropped 5 bases and J dropped 5; count of bases not matched to a gene: 8.

The genes are TRBV4-1 and TRBJ2-1; weak D call: TRBD2 (5 bases). In germline, CDR1 is MGHRA, CDR2 YSYEKL. This CDR3 is 13 amino acids long. V was shortened by 4 bases and J by 5 bases, with 9 bases between the two germline ends. In DNA form, the CDR3 reads TGCGCCAGCAGCCGCGGAGGACACAATGAGCAGTTCTTC. This gives the protein CASSRGGHNEQFF.

The rearrangement uses TRBV10-3 and TRBJ2-5; TRBD1 aligns across 10 bases. V dropped 3 bases and J dropped 5; count of bases not matched to a gene: 3. The CDR3 is 14 residues long. From germline, CDR1 is ENHRY and CDR2 SYGVKD. The CDR3 is CAISEAGQGETQYF. The DNA of the CDR3 is TGTGCCATCAGTGAAGCGGGACAGGGGGAGACCCAGTACTTC.

This chain's CDR3 is CASSLGLAGREQYF. CDR3 in DNA: TGTGCCAGCAGCTTAGGACTAGCGGGGCGGGAGCAGTACTTC. The chain combines TRBV7-2 with TRBJ2-7; 11 bases line up with TRBD2. Germline V gene sequence: CDR1 SGHTA, CDR2 FQGNSA. The junction had 3 bases not matched to a gene; V was cut back by 1 base and J by 7 bases. CDR3 length equals 14 residues.

The rearrangement links TRBV15 to TRBJ2-1; unclear D gene. V was trimmed by 0 bases and J by 9 bases, leaving 3 bases between them. This CDR3 has 11 amino acids. Germline values: CDR1 LNHNV, CDR2 YYDKDF (reference sequence). CDR3 region: CATSRDTEQFF. The CDR3 DNA reads TGTGCCACCAGCAGAGATACTGAGCAGTTCTTC.

The rearrangement joins TRBV7-2 to TRBJ1-1, with 10 bases identical to TRBD1. CDR1 and CDR2 (germline): SGHTA, FQGNSA. This CDR3 contains 15 residues. V lost 7 bases to trimming and J lost 0 bases; unmatched junction nucleotides: 5. The CDR3, as DNA: TGTGCCAGCAACCGGGACAGGGGCATGAACACTGAAGCTTTCTTT. Its protein product is CASNRDRGMNTEAFF.

The chain employs TRBV7-9 and TRBJ2-5; D remains ambiguous. The CDR3 loop spans 12 amino acids. From germline, CDR1 is SEHNR and CDR2 FQNEAQ (reference sequence). The germline V and J ends were trimmed by 8 bases and 1 base, with 8 bases remaining between them. CDR3 sequence: CASGRFQETQYF. The CDR3 DNA follows: TGTGCCAGCGGACGGTTCCAAGAGACCCAGTACTTC.

This sequence joins TRBV5-8 and TRBJ1-3, with TRBD1 as a possible D gene (6 bases). V was shortened by 0 bases and J by 7 bases, with 17 bases between the two germline ends. The germline CDR1 and CDR2 sequences are SGHTS and YDEGEE. This CDR3 spans 16 amino acids. CDR3 sequence (DNA): TGTGCCAGCAGCTTGGCCTCAGGGGTTAAGTCGAACACCATATATTTT. Encoded protein: CASSLASGVKSNTIYF.

The V call is TRBV6-5, the J call TRBJ2-5, with 8 bases matching TRBD1. Looked up from germline, CDR1 is MNHEY and CDR2 is SVGAGI. Trimming at V came to 4 bases and at J to 5 bases, leaving 9 bases not matched to a gene. The CDR3 totals 15 residues. CDR3 amino acids: CASSSPTGDWETQYF. The CDR3 bases are TGTGCCAGCAGTTCTCCGACAGGGGATTGGGAGACCCAGTACTTC.

V gene TRBV29-1 combines with J gene TRBJ2-3; TRBD1 matches at 9 bases. The CDR3 contains 15 residues. Germline V gene sequence: CDR1 SQVTM, CDR2 ANQGSEA. V lost 5 bases to trimming and J lost 0 bases; unmatched junction nucleotides: 6. CDR3 protein: CSVTWGQGSTDTQYF. In DNA, the CDR3 is TGCAGCGTTACTTGGGGACAGGGAAGCACAGATACGCAGTATTTT.